This paragraph covers one TCR beta chain sequence. The data stem from a study of blood T cell repertoires in COVID-19. Study as a whole: From the United States, Italy and Spain came samples of acute and convalescent COVID-19.

Those who participated ranged in age from about 18 to 89 years and resided in about two dozen US areas. Cohorts were based on clinical histories the participants reported. The repertoire was sequenced with immunoSEQ multiplex PCR; TCRdb's copy has only in-frame clones and lacks some. The table includes over 350,000 clones, roughly 89% detected once. V trimming: 0 bases; J trimming: 2 bases; junction bases outside the gene matches: 4. Per the germline V gene, CDR1 is SGHRS and CDR2 is YFSETQ. The CDR3 length is 16 residues. Sequencing used PBMCs or T cells enriched from blood (not recorded which). The V and J genes are TRBV5-1 and TRBJ2-7, with 11 bases that match TRBD2. This TCR was recovered from a woman between 45 and 65 years old who had recovered from COVID-19. CDR3 loop: CASSLAETSGAYEQYF. DNA for the CDR3: TGCGCCAGCAGCTTGGCCGAGACTAGCGGGGCCTACGAGCAGTACTTC. The full variable domain, rest sourced from reference TRBV5-1 and TRBJ2-7, is KAGVTQTPRYLIKTRGQQVTLSCSPISGHRSVSWYQQTPGQGLQFLFEYFSETQRNKGNFPGRFSGRQFSNSRSEMNVSTLELGDSALYLCASSLAETSGAYEQYFGPGTRLTVT.